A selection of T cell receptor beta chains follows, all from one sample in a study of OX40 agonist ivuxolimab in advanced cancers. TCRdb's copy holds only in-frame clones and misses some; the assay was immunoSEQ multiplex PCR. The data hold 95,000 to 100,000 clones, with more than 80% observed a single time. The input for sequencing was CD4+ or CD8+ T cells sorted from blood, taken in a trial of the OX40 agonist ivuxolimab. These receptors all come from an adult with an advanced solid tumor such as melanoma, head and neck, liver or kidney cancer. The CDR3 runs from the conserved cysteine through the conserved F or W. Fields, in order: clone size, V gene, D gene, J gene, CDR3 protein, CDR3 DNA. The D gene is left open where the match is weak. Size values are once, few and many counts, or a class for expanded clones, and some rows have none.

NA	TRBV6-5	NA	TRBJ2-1	CASSYDRGRIEQFF	TGTGCCAGCAGTTATGATAGGGGAAGGATTGAGCAGTTCTTC
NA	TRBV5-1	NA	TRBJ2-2	CASSLEAGVNTGELFF	TGCGCCAGCAGCTTGGAGGCAGGGGTAAACACCGGGGAGCTGTTTTTT
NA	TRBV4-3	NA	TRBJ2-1	CASSQDHGGYYNEQFF	TGCGCCAGCAGCCAAGATCACGGGGGTTACTACAATGAGCAGTTCTTC
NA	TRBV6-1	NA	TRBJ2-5	CASRGPGLTAETQYF	TGTGCCAGCAGGGGACCGGGACTGACTGCGGAGACCCAGTACTTC
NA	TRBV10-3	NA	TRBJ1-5	CAISEPGVNQPQHF	TGTGCCATCAGTGAACCAGGTGTCAATCAGCCCCAGCATTTT
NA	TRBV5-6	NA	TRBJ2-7	CASSFSSSVEYEQYF	TGTGCCAGCAGCTTCAGTTCTAGCGTTGAATACGAGCAGTACTTC
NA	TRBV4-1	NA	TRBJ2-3	CASSHPWRADATDTQYF	TGCGCCAGCAGCCACCCATGGAGGGCGGATGCCACAGATACGCAGTATTTT
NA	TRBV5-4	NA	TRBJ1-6	CASTIGGRGYSPLHF	TGTGCCAGCACCATTGGGGGTCGGGGATATTCACCCCTCCACTTT
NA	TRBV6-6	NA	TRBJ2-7	CASSSPPEGYEQYF	TGTGCCAGCAGCTCCCCTCCGGAAGGGTACGAGCAGTACTTC
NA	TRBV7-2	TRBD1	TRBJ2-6	CASSSGQGSPGANVLTF	TGTGCCAGCAGCTCGGGACAGGGCTCGCCTGGGGCCAACGTCCTGACTTTC
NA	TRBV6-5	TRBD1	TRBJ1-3	CASSYDREPGNTIYF	TGTGCCAGCAGTTACGACAGGGAGCCTGGAAACACCATATATTTT
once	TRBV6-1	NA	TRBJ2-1	CASSEGDGPSSYNEQFF	TGTGCCAGCAGTGAAGGGGACGGGCCGAGCTCCTACAATGAGCAGTTCTTC
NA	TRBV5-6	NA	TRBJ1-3	CASSTPGPLSGNTIYF	TGTGCCAGCAGCACACCGGGACCGCTCTCTGGAAACACCATATATTTT
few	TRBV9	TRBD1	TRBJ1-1	CASSPRQGWPEAFF	TGTGCCAGCAGCCCCAGACAGGGATGGCCTGAAGCTTTCTTT
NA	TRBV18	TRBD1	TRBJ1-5	CASSPESRDRGSGSNQPQHF	TGTGCCAGCTCACCAGAATCGCGGGACAGGGGATCTGGAAGCAATCAGCCCCAGCATTTT
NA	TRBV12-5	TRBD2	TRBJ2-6	CASGLGLAGNSGANVLTF	TGTGCTAGTGGTTTGGGACTAGCGGGCAACTCTGGGGCCAACGTCCTGACTTTC
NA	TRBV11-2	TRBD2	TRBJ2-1	CASSFSGAYNEQFF	TGTGCCAGCAGCTTTAGCGGGGCGTACAATGAGCAGTTCTTC
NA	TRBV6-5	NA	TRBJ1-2	CASSPLRGESYGYTF	TGTGCCAGCAGCCCCCTGCGGGGGGAAAGCTATGGCTACACCTTC
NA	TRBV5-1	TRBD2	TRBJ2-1	CASSFSGDTYNEQFF	TGCGCCAGCAGCTTCAGCGGGGATACCTACAATGAGCAGTTCTTC
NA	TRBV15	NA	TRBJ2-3	CATSSNPSGAVTQYF	TGTGCCACCAGCAGTAACCCCTCAGGAGCCGTTACGCAGTATTTT
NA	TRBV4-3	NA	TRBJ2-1	CASSQVGNIHEQFF	TGCGCCAGCAGCCAAGTCGGAAATATCCATGAGCAGTTCTTC
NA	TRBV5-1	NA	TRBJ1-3	CASSLAPGSGNTIYF	TGCGCCAGCAGCTTGGCCCCAGGGTCTGGAAACACCATATATTTT
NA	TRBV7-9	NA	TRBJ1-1	CASSRGNTEAFF	TGTGCCAGCAGCCGAGGGAACACTGAAGCTTTCTTT
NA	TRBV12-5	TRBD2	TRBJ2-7	CASGLLLAASYEQYF	TGTGCTAGTGGCCTGCTGCTAGCGGCATCCTACGAGCAGTACTTC
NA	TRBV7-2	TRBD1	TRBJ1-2	CASSNDRGPYGYTF	TGTGCCAGCAGCAACGACAGGGGGCCCTATGGCTACACCTTC
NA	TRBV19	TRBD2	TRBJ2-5	CASSMASGRAVGTQYF	TGTGCCAGTAGTATGGCCAGCGGGAGGGCGGTCGGGACCCAGTACTTC
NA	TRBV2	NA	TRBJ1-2	CASSENMGPRRNGYTF	TGTGCCAGCAGTGAAAACATGGGGCCCAGAAGAAATGGCTACACCTTC
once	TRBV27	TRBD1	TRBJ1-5	CASSLSGGAWSNQPQHF	TGTGCCAGCAGTTTATCAGGGGGCGCCTGGAGCAATCAGCCCCAGCATTTT
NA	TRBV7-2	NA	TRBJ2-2	CASSYRVPGELFF	TGTGCCAGCAGCTACAGGGTGCCCGGGGAGCTGTTTTTT
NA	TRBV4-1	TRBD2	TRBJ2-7	CASSHGPGTSGYEQYF	TGCGCCAGCAGCCATGGTCCCGGGACTAGCGGCTACGAGCAGTACTTC